The 20 T cell receptor beta chains below come from one sample, sequenced in a study of vaccination effects on CD4 cells after COVID-19. The method was immunoSEQ multiplex PCR; TCRdb's version includes in-frame clones alone and lacks a portion of them. The sample has roughly 73,000 clones, over 60% seen once. Their antigens remain unidentified. In the ViraFEST assay, antigen-specific CD4+ clonotypes were identified by expansion after peptide-pool stimulation. The culture ran for 10 days before CD4+ T cells were isolated. SARS-CoV-2 infected the person between March and December 2020, as confirmed by PCR. This specimen was CD4+ T cells from PBMCs cultured with HIV peptides, taken before COVID-19 vaccination. Documented subset: HIV-1 Nef peptide pool negative control/reference culture. These TCRs come from a human donor who had a prior SARS-CoV-2 infection.

The chain is built from TRBV5-1 and TRBJ2-4; D not certain. This CDR3 region has 13 residues. CDR1 is SGHRS and CDR2 is YFSETQ in the germline V gene. The V end lost 0 bases, the J end lost 0 bases, and 1 base lay between the germline ends. The CDR3 region has the DNA TGCGCCAGCAGCTTGGAAGCCAAAAACATTCAGTACTTC. Protein: CASSLEAKNIQYF. The whole variable domain, remainder taken from reference TRBV5-1 and TRBJ2-4, is KAGVTQTPRYLIKTRGQQVTLSCSPISGHRSVSWYQQTPGQGLQFLFEYFSETQRNKGNFPGRFSGRQFSNSRSEMNVSTLELGDSALYLCASSLEAKNIQYFGAGTRLSVL.

This rearrangement joins TRBV11-2 to TRBJ2-1; a weak D match, TRBD1 (5 bases). Per germline, CDR1 SGHAT and CDR2 FQNNGV. This CDR3 has 14 amino acids. V lost 5 bases to trimming and J lost 8 bases, with 16 bases between them. In DNA form, the CDR3 reads TGTGCCAGCAGCCTCCGGACATGGCTCTATGAGCAGTTCTTC. This sequence encodes CASSLRTWLYEQFF.

The V gene is TRBV3-1 (or the pseudogene TRBV3-2), the J gene TRBJ2-7; D unresolved. Germline-derived CDR1 and CDR2 are LGHDT and YNNKEL (reference sequence). Trimming pared 5 bases from V and 6 bases from J, leaving 17 bases between. The CDR3 covers 14 residues. CDR3 in amino acids: CASSELSPLAEQYF. The CDR3 DNA follows: TGTGCCAGCAGCGAATTGTCTCCGCTGGCCGAGCAGTACTTC.

The chain has TRBV7-3 and TRBJ2-2; the D call may be TRBD1 or TRBD2 (5 bases each). The CDR3 runs 17 residues. V lost 1 base and J 4 bases, leaving 16 bases between the germline ends. The germline gives CDR1 SGHTA, CDR2 FQGTGA. The CDR3 coding sequence is TGTGCCAGCAGCTTAATTGGGGGTAGCTGGGGCACCGGGGAGCTGTTTTTT. Its protein is CASSLIGGSWGTGELFF.

This clone was recorded a few times. The CDR3 sequence is CAGTGSGLGEKLFF. The CDR3, as DNA: TGTGCCGGGACGGGGAGCGGCCTGGGGGAAAAACTGTTTTTT. The J gene is TRBJ1-4, the V gene TRBV30; possible D gene TRBD1, 5 bases. CDR1 and CDR2 (germline): GTSNPN, SVGIG (reference sequence). The CDR3 is made up of 14 amino acids. V was trimmed by 8 bases and J by 8 bases, leaving 21 bases between them.

This clone was seen more than once but under ten times. This chain connects TRBV10-1 to TRBJ1-2; D ambiguous. Deletions cut 6 bases from V and 4 bases from J, with 9 bases between. CDR3 length: 12 residues. Germline CDR1 WNHNN, CDR2 SYGVQD (reference sequence). The CDR3: CASRWATYGYTF. In nucleotides, the CDR3 is TGCGCCAGCAGGTGGGCCACCTATGGCTACACCTTC.

The gene calls are TRBV18 and TRBJ2-1; 8 nucleotides line up with TRBD2. There are 16 residues in the CDR3. CDR1 KGHSH and CDR2 LQKENI come from the germline V gene. V dropped 3 bases and J dropped 0; count of bases not matched to a gene: 4. The DNA of the CDR3 is TGTGCCAGCTCACCCACTACTAGCGGCTCCTACAATGAGCAGTTCTTC. It translates to CASSPTTSGSYNEQFF.

This clone was observed once. J is TRBJ1-6 and V is TRBV15; D gene ambiguous. Germline V CDR1 and CDR2: LNHNV, YYDKDF (reference sequence). Trimming shortened V by 5 bases and J by 11 bases, and 13 bases separated the two germline ends. This CDR3 spans 13 amino acids. CDR3 residues: CATSASPGTPLHF. Written as DNA, the CDR3 is TGTGCCACCAGCGCAAGCCCGGGAACACCCCTCCACTTT.

The chain carries TRBV11-1 and TRBJ2-1, with 8 positions matching TRBD1. Per germline, CDR1 SGHAT and CDR2 FQDESV (reference sequence). Trimming cost V 2 bases and J 7 bases; bases outside gene matches: 4. This CDR3 has 14 amino acids. The CDR3 nucleotides read TGTGCCAGCAGCTTATGGACAGGGAGAAATGAGCAGTTCTTC. Its protein is CASSLWTGRNEQFF.

V and J are TRBV18 and TRBJ2-7, with D perhaps TRBD1 (5 bases). Germline V gene data show CDR1 as KGHSH and CDR2 as LQKENI. This CDR3 region has 14 residues. V lost 1 base to trimming and J lost 3 bases, with 10 bases between them. The CDR3 nucleotides read TGTGCCAGCTCACCACTTGGCCAGGGCTACGAGCAGTACTTC. It encodes CASSPLGQGYEQYF.

This clone was detected only a few times. This chain links TRBV21-1 with TRBJ2-7. TRBV21-1 is a recognized pseudogene. This CDR3 region has 15 residues. The CDR3 bases are TGTGCCAGCAGCAAAGAAGGGACCCCCTCCTACGAGCAGTACTTC. Translating it yields CASSKEGTPSYEQYF.

The V call is TRBV29-1, the J call TRBJ2-3, with D possibly TRBD2 on 6 matching bases. The V end was cut by 6 bases, the J end by 2 bases, with 18 bases between. The CDR3 loop spans 15 amino acids. Germline loops: CDR1 SQVTM, CDR2 ANQGSEA. CDR3 sequence: CSVGDWRDLTDTQYF. DNA for the CDR3: TGCAGCGTAGGGGACTGGCGGGACCTCACAGATACGCAGTATTTT.

The V and J genes are TRBV12-5 and TRBJ1-1; no reliable D call. Trimming took 5 bases from V and 0 from J, leaving 16 bases between them. The CDR3 has 16 amino acids. Germline CDR1 LGHNT, CDR2 FRNRAP. The CDR3 sequence: CASGRRIDSVNTEAFF. CDR3 bases: TGTGCTAGTGGTCGTCGGATAGATTCGGTGAACACTGAAGCTTTCTTT.

J is TRBJ1-3 and V is TRBV20-1, with no clear D. V was shortened by 3 bases and J by 1 base, with 10 bases between the two germline ends. Germline CDR1 reads DFQATT; CDR2 reads SNEGSKA (reference sequence). The CDR3 has 14 residues. The CDR3 DNA reads as TGCAGTGCTAGTACTTCGGGATCTGGAAACACCATATATTTT. Encoded protein: CSASTSGSGNTIYF.

This clone was detected only a few times. This chain joins TRBV27 and TRBJ2-2; possibly TRBD2 for D (6 bases). This CDR3 contains 15 residues. Germline-derived CDR1 and CDR2 are MNHEY and SMNVEV (reference sequence). Trimming cost V 4 bases and J 5 bases, with 14 bases left between them. Here the CDR3 reads CASSSRQGGTGELFF. The CDR3 DNA reads as TGTGCCAGCAGTTCCCGGCAGGGAGGTACCGGGGAGCTGTTTTTT.

This rearrangement joins TRBV7-2 to TRBJ2-2, with D possibly matching TRBD2 (5 bases). Germline CDR1 reads SGHTA; CDR2 reads FQGNSA. V lost 3 bases to trimming and J lost 6 bases, with 11 bases between them. There are 14 residues in the CDR3. This CDR3 is CASSLEVRAGELFF. The CDR3 nucleotides read TGTGCCAGCAGCTTGGAAGTGCGGGCCGGGGAGCTGTTTTTT.

J is TRBJ2-7 and V is TRBV5-1; TRBD2 matches 8 bases. Germline CDR1 is SGHRS and CDR2 is YFSETQ. Trimming took 0 bases from V and 6 from J; bases not matched to a gene: 8. The CDR3 is made up of 15 amino acids. CDR3 loop: CASSLALAGITEQYF. The CDR3 DNA sequence: TGCGCCAGCAGCTTGGCCCTAGCGGGTATTACCGAGCAGTACTTC.

The chain couples TRBV18 to TRBJ2-7; the match to TRBD2 covers 7 bases. V was pared by 3 bases and J by 3 bases, with 5 bases of the junction left unmatched. CDR1 and CDR2 (germline): KGHSH, LQKENI. The length of the CDR3 is 14 residues. The CDR3 spells CASSPTSRGYEQYF. CDR3 nucleotides: TGTGCCAGCTCACCGACTAGCCGTGGCTACGAGCAGTACTTC. Supplemented by reference TRBV18 and TRBJ2-7, the full variable domain reads NAGVMQNPRHLVRRRGQEARLRCSPMKGHSHVYWYRQLPEEGLKFMVYLQKENIIDESGMPKERFSAEFPKEGPSILRIQQVVRGDSAAYFCASSPTSRGYEQYFGPGTRLTVT.

The J gene is TRBJ2-5, the V gene TRBV7-9; D remains unclear. Germline loops: CDR1 SEHNR, CDR2 FQNEAQ (reference sequence). The V gene lost 0 bases and the J gene lost 5 bases, with 10 bases spanning the gap. The CDR3 loop spans 14 amino acids. This CDR3 is CASSLASHLETQYF. The CDR3 DNA reads TGTGCCAGCAGCTTAGCCAGCCATTTGGAGACCCAGTACTTC.

This sequence joins TRBV10-3 and TRBJ2-1, with D perhaps TRBD2 (5 bases). The CDR3 runs to 11 residues. Germline V gene lookup returns CDR1 ENHRY and CDR2 SYGVKD. Trimming shortened V by 6 bases and J by 8 bases, and 8 bases separated the two germline ends. CDR3 in amino acids: CAISGRDEQFF. DNA of the CDR3: TGTGCCATCAGCGGGCGGGATGAGCAGTTCTTC.